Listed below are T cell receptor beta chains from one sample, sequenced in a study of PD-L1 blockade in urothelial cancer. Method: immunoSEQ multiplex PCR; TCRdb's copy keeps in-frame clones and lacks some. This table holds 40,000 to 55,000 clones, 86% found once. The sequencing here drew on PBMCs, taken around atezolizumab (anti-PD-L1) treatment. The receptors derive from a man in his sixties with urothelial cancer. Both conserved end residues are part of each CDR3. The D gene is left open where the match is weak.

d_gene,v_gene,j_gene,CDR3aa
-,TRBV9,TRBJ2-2,CASSPRANTGELFF
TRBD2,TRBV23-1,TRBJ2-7,CASTQNTSGIQYEQYF
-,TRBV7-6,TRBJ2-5,CASSLLGVRETQYF
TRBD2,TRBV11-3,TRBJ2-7,CASSKNGLAGAGEQYF
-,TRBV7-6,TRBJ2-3,CASSSPIATSRDTQYF
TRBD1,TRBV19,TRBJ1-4,CASSTLNRGQNEKLFF
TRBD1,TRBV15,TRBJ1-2,CATSRPGQGTNGYTF
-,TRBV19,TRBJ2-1,CASLGRGWSEQFF
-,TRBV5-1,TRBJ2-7,CASSLPSYEQYF
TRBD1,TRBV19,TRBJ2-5,CASSTSDRAVETQYF
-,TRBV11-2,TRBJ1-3,CASSLVIRGPRNTIYF
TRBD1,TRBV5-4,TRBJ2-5,CASSSRDSFQETQYF
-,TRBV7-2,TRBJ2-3,CASSLGTGPTDTQYF
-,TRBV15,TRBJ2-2,CATSRDTLGNTGELFF
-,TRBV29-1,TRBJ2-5,CSVAHLRGETQYF
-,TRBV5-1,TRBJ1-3,CASSLYESGNTIYF
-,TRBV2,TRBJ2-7,CASSRQWEQYF
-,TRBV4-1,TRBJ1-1,CASSPAGGLMTEAFF
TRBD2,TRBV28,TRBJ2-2,CASSPYSGGAQGGELFF
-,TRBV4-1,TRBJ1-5,CASSQVAAWEPQHF
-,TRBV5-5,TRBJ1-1,CASSLASFTEAFF
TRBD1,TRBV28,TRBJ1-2,CASSPTGGVGYTF
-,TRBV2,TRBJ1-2,CASSETGTPNYGYTF
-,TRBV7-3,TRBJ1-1,CASSLTNRAQAFF
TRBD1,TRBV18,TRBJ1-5,CASSPPGGINNQPQHF